This T cell receptor (beta chain) was observed in a study of cytomegalovirus exposure and HLA in healthy donors. 13 Jbeta primers and 60 Vbeta primers were used for the PCR. Profiling relied on immunoSEQ multiplex PCR, and the TCRdb table lists in-frame clones only, not all of them. The table includes approximately 110,000 clones, roughly 15% detected once. This clone appeared a few times. CDR3 length equals 15 residues. V dropped 4 bases and J dropped 3; count of bases not matched to a gene: 4. Germline CDR1 and CDR2: SNHLY and FYNNEI. This sequence joins TRBV2 and TRBJ2-5; 11 nucleotides align to TRBD2. Sequenced sample: PBMCs. The clonotype originates from a female donor in good health and CMV-seronegative. This chain's CDR3 is CASSGTSGSKETQYF. The CDR3 coding sequence is TGTGCCAGCAGTGGTACTAGCGGGAGTAAAGAGACCCAGTACTTC.